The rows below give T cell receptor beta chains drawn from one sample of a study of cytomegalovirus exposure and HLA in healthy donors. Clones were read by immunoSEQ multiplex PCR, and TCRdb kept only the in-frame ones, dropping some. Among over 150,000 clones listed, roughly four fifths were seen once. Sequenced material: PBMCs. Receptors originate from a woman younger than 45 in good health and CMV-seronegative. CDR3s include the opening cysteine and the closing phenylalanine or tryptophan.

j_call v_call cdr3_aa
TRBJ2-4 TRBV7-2 CASSSNGLDNLF
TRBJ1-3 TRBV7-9 CASTRIEALNTIYF
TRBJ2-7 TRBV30 CAWGQGSYEQYF
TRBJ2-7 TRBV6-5 CASSYSNRGMGEQYF
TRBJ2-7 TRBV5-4 CASSFGLAGAAGGLTYEQYF
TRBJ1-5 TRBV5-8 CASSQYGQAQPQHF
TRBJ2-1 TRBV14 CASSPGTGVYNEQFF
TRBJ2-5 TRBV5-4 CASSLGVAGVETQYF
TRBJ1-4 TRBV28 CASRRQSEKLFF
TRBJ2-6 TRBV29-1 CSVTPGSGANGLTF
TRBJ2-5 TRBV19 CASSLEAGGRAGGKETQYF